Presented here are 32 T cell receptor beta chains from one specimen sequenced in a study of OX40 agonist ivuxolimab in advanced cancers. TCRdb keeps only in-frame clones here, not all; method: immunoSEQ multiplex PCR. The sample has 85,000 to 130,000 clones, 90% seen once. Sequencing was performed on CD4+ or CD8+ T cells sorted from blood, taken in a trial of the OX40 agonist ivuxolimab. These receptors were taken from an adult with an advanced solid tumor such as melanoma, head and neck, liver or kidney cancer.

The chain uses TRBV13 and TRBJ2-1; 11 nucleotides line up with TRBD2. CDR1 and CDR2 from the germline V gene are PRHDT and FYEKMQ (reference sequence). The CDR3 length is 16 residues. V was pared by 7 bases and J by 7 bases, with 12 bases of the junction left unmatched. The DNA for the CDR3 is TGTGCCAGCAATGAGCCCGGGACTAGCGGTTTGAATGAGCAGTTCTTC. Encoded protein: CASNEPGTSGLNEQFF.

The chain joins TRBV7-9 to TRBJ1-1; no firm D call. This CDR3 contains 14 residues. V was cut by 6 bases and J by 1 base, with 12 bases left in between. CDR1 is SEHNR, CDR2 FQNEAQ, per germline (reference sequence). Written as DNA, the CDR3 is TGTGCCAGCAGGTCAAGGCCGGGGAACACTGAAGCTTTCTTT. Protein: CASRSRPGNTEAFF.

The V call is TRBV28, the J call TRBJ2-5, with 8 bases aligning to TRBD1. CDR3 length equals 16 residues. CDR1 and CDR2 (germline): MDHEN, SYDVKM. Losses at the gene ends were 4 bases for V and 1 base for J; bases not matched to a gene: 8. CDR3 sequence: CASSSTARGLQETQYF. For the CDR3, the DNA is TGTGCCAGCAGTTCAACAGCCAGGGGGCTCCAAGAGACCCAGTACTTC. Full variable domain (outside the CDR3, taken from reference TRBV28 and TRBJ2-5): DVKVTQSSRYLVKRTGEKVFLECVQDMDHENMFWYRQDPGLGLRLIYFSYDVKMKEKGDIPEGYSVSREKKERFSLILESASTNQTSMYLCASSSTARGLQETQYFGPGTRLLVL.

V is TRBV5-4 and J is TRBJ2-3; D remains ambiguous. The CDR3 runs to 15 residues. The germline V and J ends were trimmed by 0 bases and 0 bases, with 8 bases remaining between them. Germline V gene data show CDR1 as SGHNT and CDR2 as YYREEE (reference sequence). As DNA, the CDR3 is TGTGCCAGCAGCTTGGGAGGAACTAGCACAGATACGCAGTATTTT. It is translated as CASSLGGTSTDTQYF.

This clone was counted once. The chain recombines TRBV7-9 with TRBJ1-2; tentative D call: TRBD1 (6 bases). Germline lookup yields CDR1 SEHNR and CDR2 FQNEAQ (reference sequence). This CDR3 is built from 17 residues. The V end was cut by 1 base, the J end by 2 bases, with 17 bases between. The CDR3 region is CASSLGGGRVSNYGYTF. Here the CDR3 DNA reads TGTGCCAGCAGCTTAGGAGGGGGGCGCGTCTCCAACTATGGCTACACCTTC.

The chain has TRBV18 and TRBJ2-5, with a possible D match to TRBD1 (5 bases). The CDR3 loop spans 13 amino acids. V lost 1 base, J lost 3 bases, and 6 bases lay in between. The germline gives CDR1 KGHSH, CDR2 LQKENI. CDR3 bases: TGTGCCAGCTCACCACAGGGGAAAGAGACCCAGTACTTC. It encodes CASSPQGKETQYF.

This chain connects TRBV28 to TRBJ2-3; D not resolved. The V end lost 8 bases, the J end lost 0 bases, and 6 bases lay between the germline ends. The V gene's germline CDR1 is MDHEN and CDR2 SYDVKM. The CDR3 is 12 amino acids. CDR3 coding DNA: TGTGCCAGCGGTGGGAGCACAGATACGCAGTATTTT. Protein sequence: CASGGSTDTQYF. The whole variable domain, remainder taken from reference TRBV28 and TRBJ2-3, is DVKVTQSSRYLVKRTGEKVFLECVQDMDHENMFWYRQDPGLGLRLIYFSYDVKMKEKGDIPEGYSVSREKKERFSLILESASTNQTSMYLCASGGSTDTQYFGPGTRLTVL.

The V gene is TRBV7-9, the J gene TRBJ2-5; 7 bases fit TRBD2. V was clipped by 5 bases and J by 4 bases; unmatched bases: 4. The CDR3 contains 13 residues. Germline lookup yields CDR1 SEHNR and CDR2 FQNEAQ (reference sequence). The CDR3 loop is CASSLPGGETQYF. The CDR3 region has the DNA TGTGCCAGCAGCCTTCCGGGGGGAGAGACCCAGTACTTC.

The rearrangement links TRBV29-1 to TRBJ2-5, with TRBD1 matching over 10 bases. CDR1 SQVTM and CDR2 ANQGSEA come from the germline V gene. This CDR3 is 13 amino acids long. Losses at the gene ends were 6 bases for V and 5 bases for J; bases not matched to a gene: 6. The CDR3 region is CSVDRGLGETQYF. The CDR3 nucleotides are TGCAGCGTCGACAGGGGGCTTGGGGAGACCCAGTACTTC.

V usage is TRBV28 and J usage is TRBJ2-7, with 9 bases aligning to TRBD2. With 6 bases clipped from V and 3 bases from J, the junction kept 15 bases outside the gene matches. This CDR3 has 17 amino acids. Germline V lookup: CDR1 MDHEN, CDR2 SYDVKM. The DNA for the CDR3 is TGTGCCAGCAGCATACCCACCAGGCTAGCGGGACACTACGAGCAGTACTTC. Translating it yields CASSIPTRLAGHYEQYF.

This rearrangement joins TRBV15 to TRBJ2-2; D possibly corresponds to TRBD1 (7 bases). In germline, CDR1 is LNHNV, CDR2 YYDKDF (reference sequence). The CDR3 spans 13 residues. V shed 6 bases and J shed 7 bases, with 12 bases lying between them. The CDR3 nucleotides are TGTGCCACCAGTACGGGGGACAGCGGGGAGCTGTTTTTT. This sequence encodes CATSTGDSGELFF.

The J gene is TRBJ2-1, the V gene TRBV28; 9 nucleotides agree with TRBD1. Trimming cost V 6 bases and J 6 bases; bases outside gene matches: 12. This CDR3 has 16 amino acids. Germline V gene sequence: CDR1 MDHEN, CDR2 SYDVKM. The CDR3 sequence: CASRTAGTGFRNEQFF. As DNA, the CDR3 is TGTGCCAGCAGAACAGCCGGGACAGGGTTTCGCAATGAGCAGTTCTTC.

This clone was seen a single time. J is TRBJ2-5 and V is TRBV18; D remains unclear. Trimming stripped 5 bases from V and 5 bases from J, with 9 bases between. The length of the CDR3 is 12 residues. Germline CDR1 KGHSH, CDR2 LQKENI. The CDR3 sequence: CASSDTRETQYF. The CDR3 bases are TGTGCCAGCTCAGACACAAGGGAGACCCAGTACTTC.

V is TRBV5-4 and J is TRBJ2-5, with D perhaps matching TRBD1 (6 bases). This CDR3 has 14 amino acids. Trimming stripped 4 bases from V and 1 base from J, with 11 bases between. Germline V CDR1 and CDR2: SGHNT, YYREEE (reference sequence). CDR3 region: CASSGTQGQETQYF. The CDR3 coding sequence is TGTGCCAGCAGCGGAACACAGGGCCAAGAGACCCAGTACTTC.

The V call is TRBV28, the J call TRBJ1-1; 7 bases fit TRBD1. This CDR3 region has 13 residues. The J segment lost 7 bases and the V segment lost 6 bases, leaving 8 bases of the junction unmatched. Germline values: CDR1 MDHEN, CDR2 SYDVKM. The CDR3 loop is CASRPGTEYEAFF. In DNA, the CDR3 is TGTGCCAGCAGGCCCGGGACAGAATATGAAGCTTTCTTT.

The rearrangement joins TRBV27 to TRBJ2-7; 8 bases are shared with TRBD2. This CDR3 is built from 18 residues. Unmatched junction bases numbered 13, after V lost 0 bases and J lost 3 bases. The germline CDR1 and CDR2 sequences are MNHEY and SMNVEV (reference sequence). CDR3 DNA sequence: TGTGCCAGCAGTTTATCTCGGGGCTGGAGCGGGAGCCACTACGAGCAGTACTTC. Protein sequence: CASSLSRGWSGSHYEQYF.

The chain recombines TRBV18 with TRBJ2-3, with D possibly matching TRBD2 (6 bases). CDR1 is KGHSH and CDR2 is LQKENI in the germline V gene. This CDR3 comprises 18 residues. With 2 bases removed from V and 6 bases from J, the gap between germline ends came to 24 bases. CDR3 nucleotides: TGTGCCAGCTCACCATCGGTTACCGGGAGTGCCATGGGGGATACGCAGTATTTT. Amino acid sequence: CASSPSVTGSAMGDTQYF.

The chain joins TRBV5-1 to TRBJ2-3; D call uncertain. In germline, CDR1 is SGHRS, CDR2 YFSETQ. Between the trimmed V and J ends, which lost 3 bases and 0 bases, there was a span of 5 bases. There are 13 residues in the CDR3. The CDR3 here is CASSSTSTDTQYF. The DNA for the CDR3 is TGCGCCAGCAGCTCCACCAGCACAGATACGCAGTATTTT.

V is TRBV2 and J is TRBJ1-5; D is perhaps TRBD1 (6 bases). The CDR3 consists of 13 residues. Per the germline V gene, CDR1 is SNHLY and CDR2 is FYNNEI. V dropped 7 bases and J dropped 3 bases, with 10 bases sitting between them. The CDR3 sequence is CASIGQINQPQHF. CDR3 sequence (DNA): TGTGCCAGCATTGGACAGATCAATCAGCCCCAGCATTTT.

The chain has TRBV5-1 and TRBJ1-4; 7 positions agree with TRBD1. Germline CDR1 and CDR2: SGHRS and YFSETQ. The CDR3 is 15 amino acids. V lost 0 bases to trimming and J lost 1 base; unmatched junction nucleotides: 0. The CDR3 coding sequence is TGCGCCAGCAGCTTGGGACAGGGAACTAATGAAAAACTGTTTTTT. Residues: CASSLGQGTNEKLFF.

As concerns this clone: This same CDR3 is encoded by further DNA sequences in the sample. The chain uses TRBV15 and TRBJ1-2; D gene ambiguous. CDR3 size: 12 residues. Germline V gene data show CDR1 as LNHNV and CDR2 as YYDKDF (reference sequence). Between the trimmed V and J ends, which lost 0 bases and 4 bases, there was a span of 3 bases. CDR3 bases: TGTGCCACCAGCAGAGATGGCTATGGCTACACCTTC. It is translated as CATSRDGYGYTF.

V usage is TRBV12-5 and J usage is TRBJ2-5, with D possibly called TRBD1 or TRBD2 (5 bases each). Germline-derived CDR1 and CDR2 are LGHNT and FRNRAP. V shed 6 bases and J shed 0 bases, with 11 bases lying between them. The CDR3 is 14 residues long. In nucleotides, the CDR3 is TGTGCTAGTGGCCGGGACGGCAACCAAGAGACCCAGTACTTC. Translation: CASGRDGNQETQYF.

This chain joins TRBV18 and TRBJ2-3; 14 positions match TRBD2. CDR1 KGHSH and CDR2 LQKENI come from the germline V gene. CDR3 length equals 20 residues. Germline trimming cut 5 bases from V and 0 bases from J; bases unmatched to any gene: 13. In DNA form, the CDR3 reads TGTGCCAGCTCATCCGGACTAGCGGGAGGAAGGGGGCTGAGCACAGATACGCAGTATTTT. Translating it yields CASSSGLAGGRGLSTDTQYF.

The rearrangement links TRBV7-7 to TRBJ2-2; D perhaps matches TRBD2 (6 bases). V was trimmed by 7 bases and J by 5 bases, leaving 14 bases between them. Germline V gives CDR1 SSHAT, CDR2 FNYEAQ (reference sequence). The CDR3 contains 14 residues. DNA for the CDR3: TGTGCCAGCACGCGGGATTTTGGAACCGGGGAGCTGTTTTTT. Protein sequence: CASTRDFGTGELFF.

The table lists this clone with a few counts. V is TRBV10-1 and J is TRBJ1-1, with D unresolved. The CDR3 covers 14 residues. In germline, CDR1 is WNHNN, CDR2 SYGVQD (reference sequence). The V end lost 5 bases, the J end lost 0 bases, and 10 bases lay between the germline ends. The CDR3 DNA sequence: TGCGCCAGCAGTAGACTGCTGGTGAACACTGAAGCTTTCTTT. Protein product: CASSRLLVNTEAFF.

This sequence joins TRBV18 and TRBJ2-5; a weak D match, TRBD2 (6 bases). The CDR3 spans 15 residues. The V end lost 0 bases, the J end lost 6 bases, and 14 bases lay between the germline ends. Germline V gene sequence: CDR1 KGHSH, CDR2 LQKENI. CDR3 amino acids: CASSPPGSGLKTQYF. The CDR3 DNA reads TGTGCCAGCTCACCACCGGGCAGCGGGCTCAAGACCCAGTACTTC.

This clone was recorded only once. The rearrangement joins TRBV27 to TRBJ1-1, with no clear D. This CDR3 has 13 amino acids. The germline CDR1 and CDR2 sequences are MNHEY and SMNVEV (reference sequence). Trimming took off 0 bases at V and 1 base at J, with 3 bases between the two ends. In DNA, the CDR3 is TGTGCCAGCAGTTTATCCACGAACACTGAAGCTTTCTTT. This codes for CASSLSTNTEAFF.

V gene TRBV6-1 combines with J gene TRBJ2-4, with 12 nucleotides matching TRBD2. V was pared by 4 bases and J by 6 bases, with 4 bases of the junction left unmatched. The CDR3 loop spans 15 amino acids. Germline CDR1 and CDR2: MNHNS and SASEGT. CDR3 in DNA: TGTGCCAGCAGTGCATCGGGACTAGCGGGAAACATTCAGTACTTC. Residues: CASSASGLAGNIQYF.

The chain employs TRBV11-2 and TRBJ2-7; 10 bases are a match to TRBD2. The CDR3 runs 14 residues. Germline V gene lookup returns CDR1 SGHAT and CDR2 FQNNGV. V was pared by 5 bases and J by 7 bases, with 8 bases of the junction left unmatched. CDR3 nucleotide sequence: TGTGCCAGCAGCACAGCGGGAGGGCCGCGGGAGCAGTACTTC. Translated, it gives CASSTAGGPREQYF.

This clone was seen more than once but under ten times. V is TRBV10-3 and J is TRBJ2-2; D gene unclear. There are 13 residues in the CDR3. V was cut by 6 bases and J by 6 bases, with 11 bases left in between. CDR1 and CDR2 (germline): ENHRY, SYGVKD. In nucleotides, the CDR3 is TGTGCCATCAGCAAGGACGAAGCCGGGGAGCTGTTTTTT. The encoded protein is CAISKDEAGELFF.

This clone was observed a single time. This chain joins TRBV7-3 and TRBJ1-2; unclear D gene. Germline CDR1 and CDR2: SGHTA and FQGTGA. V lost 6 bases, J lost 4 bases, and 18 bases lay in between. The CDR3 is 15 amino acids. The CDR3 spells CASSFLSQALYGYTF. The CDR3 nucleotides read TGTGCCAGCAGTTTTCTATCGCAGGCGCTCTATGGCTACACCTTC.

This clone appeared a few times. This chain joins TRBV11-3 and TRBJ2-7; no definite D call. The CDR3 is 14 amino acids. V lost 7 bases and J 2 bases, leaving 15 bases between the germline ends. CDR1 SGHNT and CDR2 YENEEA come from the germline V gene. CDR3 sequence reads: CASTLGHGPYEQYF. The CDR3 DNA reads as TGTGCCAGCACTCTAGGCCACGGACCCTACGAGCAGTACTTC.